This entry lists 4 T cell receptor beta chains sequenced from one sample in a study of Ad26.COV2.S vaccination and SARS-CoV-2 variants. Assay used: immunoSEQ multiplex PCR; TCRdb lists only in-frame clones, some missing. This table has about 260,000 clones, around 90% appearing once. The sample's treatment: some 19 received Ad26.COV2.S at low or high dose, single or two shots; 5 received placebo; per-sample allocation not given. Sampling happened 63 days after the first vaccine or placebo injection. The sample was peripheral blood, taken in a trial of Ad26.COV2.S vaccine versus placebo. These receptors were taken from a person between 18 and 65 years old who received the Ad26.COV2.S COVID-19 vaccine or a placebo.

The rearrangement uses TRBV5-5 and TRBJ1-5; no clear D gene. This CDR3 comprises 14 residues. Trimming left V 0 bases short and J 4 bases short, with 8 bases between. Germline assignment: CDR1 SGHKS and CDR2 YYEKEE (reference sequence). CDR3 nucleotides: TGTGCCAGCAGCTTGGAGGTAAATAATCAGCCCCAGCATTTT. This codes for CASSLEVNNQPQHF.

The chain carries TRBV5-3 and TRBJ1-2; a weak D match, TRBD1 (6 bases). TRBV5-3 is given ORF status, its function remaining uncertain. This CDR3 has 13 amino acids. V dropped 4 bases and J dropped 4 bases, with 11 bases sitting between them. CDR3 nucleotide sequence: TGTGCCAGAAGCGAGGGACAAGCCTATGGCTACACCTTC. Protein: CARSEGQAYGYTF.

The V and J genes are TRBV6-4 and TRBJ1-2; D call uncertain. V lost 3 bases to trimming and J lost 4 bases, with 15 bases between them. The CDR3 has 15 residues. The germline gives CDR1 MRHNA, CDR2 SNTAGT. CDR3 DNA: TGTGCCAGCAGTGAGAGCCCCGCTACTCTCTATGGCTACACCTTC. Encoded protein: CASSESPATLYGYTF.

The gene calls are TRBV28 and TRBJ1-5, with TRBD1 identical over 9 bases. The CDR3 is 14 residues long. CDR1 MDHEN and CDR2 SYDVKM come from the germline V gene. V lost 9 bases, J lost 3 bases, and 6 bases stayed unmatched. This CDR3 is CASLQGANNQPQHF. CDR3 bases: TGTGCCAGTCTACAGGGGGCAAACAATCAGCCCCAGCATTTT.